These 27 T cell receptor beta chains share one sample of origin, sequenced in a study of T-cell reconstitution after alpha-beta-depleted transplantation in children (dated by TCRdb to about 2016). The library came from PCR. The instrument was an Illumina HiSeq 2500. TCR library preparation used molecular barcoding, with unique molecular identifiers applied to normalize quantification of the TCRbeta repertoire. Through fastp at Q25 and MiXCR, TCRdb rebuilt clones from the public reads, retaining in-frame beta chains. Rows matching on CDR3 protein sequence are summarized as one entry with the most common DNA and genes. This sample is represented by approximately 290,000 distinct CDR3 sequences; 11% of them were singletons. In total, the top ten clones hold 20% to 30% of the sample. The treatment or condition label, read with the paper, signifies: allogeneic hematopoietic cell transplantation with graft depleted of TCRalphabeta T cells and CD19 B cells.

This material consisted of peripheral blood, taken 180 days after TCRalphabeta/CD19-depleted stem cell transplant. The receptors originated from a male patient between 2 and 10 years old who had a stem cell transplant for chronic granulomatous disease, so the T cells may come from the graft donor.

This clonotype came up many times. This chain links TRBV20-1 with TRBJ2-7; D tentatively fits TRBD1 or TRBD2 (5 bases each). The ends were cut back, 3 bases at V and 2 bases at J, with 14 bases in the middle. The germline V gene has CDR1 DFQATT and CDR2 SNEGSKA (reference sequence). The CDR3 loop spans 14 amino acids. CDR3 in amino acids: CSASSRGPTYEQYF. The CDR3 region has the DNA TGCAGTGCTAGCTCAAGGGGACCTACCTACGAGCAGTACTTC.

In its sample, this clonotype was seen a few times. The chain is built from TRBV2 and TRBJ2-5, with 7 positions matching TRBD2. The germline V gene encodes CDR1 SNHLY and CDR2 FYNNEI. With V trimmed by 9 bases and J by 3 bases, 1 base remained unmatched. This CDR3 is built from 11 residues. CDR3 residues: CARGGEETQYF. The CDR3 nucleotides are TGTGCCAGGGGGGGGGAAGAGACCCAGTACTTC.

This clonotype was detected many times. The chain joins TRBV12-3 or TRBV12-4 to TRBJ2-7; the match to TRBD1 covers 7 bases. V shed 10 bases, J shed 4 bases, and the junction held 4 bases outside the gene matches. The CDR3 is made up of 11 amino acids. CDR3 nucleotides: TGTGCCAACTGCAGGGGGTACGAGCAGTACTTC. Protein: CANCRGYEQYF.

This clonotype was detected many times. This sequence joins TRBV5-1 and TRBJ2-3; 8 bases are shared with TRBD2. The CDR3 totals 16 residues. J gave up 6 bases and V 0 bases, and 9 bases lay outside the gene matches. The germline gives CDR1 SGHRS, CDR2 YFSETQ. In DNA, the CDR3 is TGCGCCAGCAGCTTGGCCCCCAGCGGGGGAGGTGATACGCAGTATTTT. It is translated as CASSLAPSGGGDTQYF. Variable domain in full (rest from reference TRBV5-1 and TRBJ2-3): KAGVTQTPRYLIKTRGQQVTLSCSPISGHRSVSWYQQTPGQGLQFLFEYFSETQRNKGNFPGRFSGRQFSNSRSEMNVSTLELGDSALYLCASSLAPSGGGDTQYFGPGTRLTVL.

This clonotype has at least ten counts. The chain couples TRBV5-1 to TRBJ2-6; D possibly corresponds to TRBD1 (6 bases). The CDR3 spans 16 residues. CDR1 and CDR2 (germline): SGHRS, YFSETQ. Trimming cost V 0 bases and J 2 bases, with 9 bases left between them. CDR3 in DNA: TGCGCCAGCAGCTTGGCTACAGGGACTGGGGCCAACGTCCTGACTTTC. This translates into CASSLATGTGANVLTF.

This clonotype showed up many times. The rearrangement links TRBV19 to TRBJ2-1; unclear D gene. The CDR3 is 13 residues long. Trimming removed 6 bases from V and 4 bases from J, with 10 bases in between. CDR1 is LNHDA and CDR2 is SQIVND in the germline V gene (reference sequence). The CDR3 is CASSWSSYNEQFF. CDR3 nucleotide sequence: TGTGCCAGTAGCTGGAGTTCGTACAATGAGCAGTTCTTC.

This clonotype came up many times. The V gene is TRBV18, the J gene TRBJ2-5; 7 bases map to TRBD1. Losses at the gene ends were 4 bases for V and 4 bases for J; bases not matched to a gene: 6. CDR1 and CDR2 (germline): KGHSH, LQKENI. The CDR3 spans 14 residues. Written as DNA, the CDR3 is TGTGCCAGCTCACGGAAGACAGGGTTAGAGACCCAGTACTTC. It specifies CASSRKTGLETQYF.

This clonotype was seen at least ten times. The V call is TRBV28, the J call TRBJ2-5, with TRBD2 identical over 7 bases. J lost 3 bases, V lost 3 bases, and 10 bases had no gene match. CDR3 length equals 16 residues. Germline CDR1 MDHEN, CDR2 SYDVKM. The CDR3 nucleotides are TGTGCCAGCAGTTTCATCCCTAGCGGCCCGAAAGAGACCCAGTACTTC. Residues: CASSFIPSGPKETQYF.

Many counts were recorded for this clonotype. The chain joins TRBV20-1 to TRBJ1-5; D is unclear. This CDR3 spans 14 amino acids. V lost 2 bases to trimming and J lost 4 bases, with 12 bases between them. Germline V lookup: CDR1 DFQATT, CDR2 SNEGSKA (reference sequence). The CDR3 loop is CSARYNSVNQPQHF. CDR3 DNA: TGCAGTGCTAGATATAACAGTGTTAATCAGCCCCAGCATTTT.

This clonotype was counted at least ten times. The V and J genes are TRBV5-1 and TRBJ2-7; TRBD1 matches 9 bases. CDR3 length: 14 amino acids. With 5 bases clipped from V and 4 bases from J, the junction kept 7 bases outside the gene matches. Looked up from germline, CDR1 is SGHRS and CDR2 is YFSETQ. The CDR3 is CASSRDRDLYEQYF. The CDR3 DNA reads TGCGCCAGCAGTCGGGACAGGGATCTATACGAGCAGTACTTC. The full variable domain, its missing parts supplied by reference TRBV5-1 and TRBJ2-7, is KAGVTQTPRYLIKTRGQQVTLSCSPISGHRSVSWYQQTPGQGLQFLFEYFSETQRNKGNFPGRFSGRQFSNSRSEMNVSTLELGDSALYLCASSRDRDLYEQYFGPGTRLTVT.

With respect to this clonotype: A clone one base away is much larger, so this may be a read error. The CDR3 does not end in the conserved phenylalanine or tryptophan, so this is likely a read error. Written as DNA, the CDR3 is TGTGCCAGTAGTTTGCGGCCGGGAAAGAACACAGATACGCAGTATTCT. Translation gives CASSLRPGKNTDTQYS. The rearrangement links TRBV19 to TRBJ2-3, with D possibly TRBD2 on 5 matching bases. Germline-derived CDR1 and CDR2 are LNHDA and SQIVND (reference sequence). Trimming cost V 5 bases and J 2 bases, with 17 bases left between them. The CDR3 is 16 amino acids.

With regard to this clonotype: Being one base from a much bigger clone, this may be a read error. This sequence joins TRBV19 and TRBJ2-1; tentatively, D is TRBD2 (7 bases). The CDR3 length is 14 residues. Germline V gene sequence: CDR1 LNHDA, CDR2 SQIVND (reference sequence). The CDR3 DNA is TGTGCCAGTAGTACCCGGCGGGGGCAGAATGAGCATTTCTTC. Translating gives CASSTRRGQNEHFF.

This clonotype appeared many times. The chain links TRBV12-3 or TRBV12-4 to TRBJ2-5; D remains ambiguous. V shed 3 bases and J shed 2 bases, with 10 bases lying between them. This CDR3 has 14 residues. The CDR3 DNA sequence: TGTGCCAGCAGTTTTGCAGGCTCTCAAGAGACCCAGTACTTC. It is translated as CASSFAGSQETQYF.

This clonotype was counted many times. The chain couples TRBV30 to TRBJ1-5; the D is unclear. The germline V gene has CDR1 GTSNPN and CDR2 SVGIG (reference sequence). V lost 1 base to trimming and J lost 4 bases, with 11 bases between them. The CDR3 sequence is 14 residues long. The chain's CDR3 is CAWSEIGSNQPQHF. The CDR3 nucleotides are TGTGCCTGGAGTGAAATTGGCTCAAATCAGCCCCAGCATTTT.

At least ten counts were recorded for this clonotype. The chain joins TRBV5-1 to TRBJ2-7; a possible D gene is TRBD2 (5 bases). Germline V gene data show CDR1 as SGHRS and CDR2 as YFSETQ. V shed 4 bases and J shed 2 bases, with 13 bases lying between them. This CDR3 region has 14 residues. The CDR3 sequence is CASSLRTDPYEQYF. The DNA for the CDR3 is TGCGCCAGCAGCCTCCGGACTGATCCCTACGAGCAGTACTTC.

Ten or more counts support this clonotype. The CDR3 region is CASSLRQGTDTEAFF. The CDR3 DNA is TGTGCCAGCAGTTTACGACAGGGGACGGACACTGAAGCTTTCTTT. The chain recombines TRBV12-3 or TRBV12-4 with TRBJ1-1; 8 bases are shared with TRBD1. V dropped 2 bases and J dropped 3; count of bases not matched to a gene: 5. The CDR3 runs 15 residues.

This clonotype was found many times. V usage is TRBV29-1 and J usage is TRBJ1-2; a possible D gene is TRBD1 (6 bases). Germline CDR1 SQVTM, CDR2 ANQGSEA. Between the trimmed V and J ends, which lost 6 bases and 2 bases, there was a span of 22 bases. CDR3 length equals 16 residues. The CDR3 reads CSVVVFNRGLNYGYTF. The CDR3 DNA reads TGCAGCGTGGTCGTTTTCAATCGGGGGCTGAACTATGGCTACACCTTC.

This clonotype was counted ten times or more. The chain links TRBV20-1 to TRBJ2-7; 10 bases match TRBD1. This CDR3 is 15 amino acids long. Trimming cost V 2 bases and J 1 base; bases outside gene matches: 5. The germline gives CDR1 DFQATT, CDR2 SNEGSKA (reference sequence). CDR3 amino acids: CSARPGTGDSYEQYF. The CDR3, as DNA: TGCAGTGCTAGACCCGGGACAGGGGATTCCTACGAGCAGTACTTC.

Many counts were recorded for this clonotype. This chain uses TRBV7-8 with TRBJ2-2; 7 nucleotides align to TRBD2. The CDR3 is 16 residues long. Germline V gene data show CDR1 as SGHVS and CDR2 as FQNEAQ. V trimming: 0 bases; J trimming: 0 bases; junction bases outside the gene matches: 1. The CDR3 DNA sequence: TGTGCCAGCAGCTTAGCGGGACTACCGAACACCGGGGAGCTGTTTTTT. It specifies CASSLAGLPNTGELFF.

This clonotype was seen repeatedly, ten times or more. The chain couples TRBV12-3 or TRBV12-4 to TRBJ2-1; TRBD2 aligns across 7 bases. This CDR3 spans 12 amino acids. J lost 9 bases, V lost 5 bases, and 4 bases had no gene match. CDR3: CASSQTSVEQFF. The CDR3, as DNA: TGTGCCAGCAGTCAAACTAGCGTTGAGCAGTTCTTC.

The table lists this clonotype with many counts. CDR3 in amino acids: CSARGEPNEKLFF. The CDR3 DNA follows: TGCAGTGCTAGAGGAGAACCTAATGAAAAACTGTTTTTT. This rearrangement joins TRBV20-1 to TRBJ1-4; D not certain. Germline CDR1 reads DFQATT; CDR2 reads SNEGSKA (reference sequence). The ends were cut back, 1 base at V and 3 bases at J, with 6 bases in the middle. The CDR3 is made up of 13 amino acids.

This rearrangement joins TRBV20-1 to TRBJ2-3; possible D gene TRBD2, 6 bases. CDR1 DFQATT and CDR2 SNEGSKA come from the germline V gene (reference sequence). This CDR3 has 16 residues. CDR3 protein: CCVSGLATLITDTQYF. The CDR3 DNA follows: TGCTGTGTCTCGGGCCTAGCGACCCTTATTACAGATACGCAGTATTTT.

At least ten counts were recorded for this clonotype. V gene TRBV5-1 combines with J gene TRBJ2-7; D unclear. Germline V gives CDR1 SGHRS, CDR2 YFSETQ. CDR3 length: 14 residues. V dropped 2 bases and J dropped 9 bases, with 18 bases sitting between them. CDR3 sequence (DNA): TGCGCCAGCAGCTTATTTGCAGGCCCTACTGTGCAGTACTTC. Protein sequence: CASSLFAGPTVQYF.

Details on this clonotype: This sequence may be a read error, since a much larger clone differs from it by one base. This chain uses TRBV6-5 with TRBJ2-2; 8 bases agree with TRBD2. The CDR3 spans 17 residues. CDR1 MNHEY and CDR2 SVGAGI come from the germline V gene. The CDR3 region has the DNA TGTTCCAGCAGTTCCGCCGGGACTAGAAGAAAATCCGGGGAGCTGTTTTTT. Residues: CSSSSAGTRRKSGELFF.

This clonotype was counted at least ten times. This chain links TRBV5-5 with TRBJ1-3; D gene uncertain. Per germline, CDR1 SGHKS and CDR2 YYEKEE (reference sequence). Trimming took 1 base from V and 2 from J, leaving 7 bases between them. This CDR3 has 14 residues. The chain's CDR3 is CASSLLVTGNTIYF. Written as DNA, the CDR3 is TGTGCCAGCAGCTTGTTGGTAACTGGAAACACCATATATTTT.

This clonotype was seen ten or more times. This sequence joins TRBV29-1 and TRBJ2-7; 10 bases map to TRBD1. V shed 1 base and J 5 bases; nucleotides not matched to a gene: 14. CDR1 is SQVTM, CDR2 ANQGSEA, per germline. The CDR3 is made up of 17 amino acids. This CDR3 is CSVEGGGPGQGKHEQYF. CDR3 DNA: TGCAGCGTTGAAGGTGGAGGACCGGGACAGGGGAAACACGAGCAGTACTTC.

At least ten counts were recorded for this clonotype. The chain couples TRBV11-2 to TRBJ1-6, with 8 bases matching TRBD1. Germline CDR1 is SGHAT and CDR2 is FQNNGV. Trimming removed 1 base from V and 7 bases from J; junction bases left unmatched: 0. The CDR3 spans 14 residues. The chain's CDR3 is CASSLGTGNSPLHF. CDR3 sequence (DNA): TGTGCCAGCAGCTTAGGGACAGGGAATTCACCCCTCCACTTT.